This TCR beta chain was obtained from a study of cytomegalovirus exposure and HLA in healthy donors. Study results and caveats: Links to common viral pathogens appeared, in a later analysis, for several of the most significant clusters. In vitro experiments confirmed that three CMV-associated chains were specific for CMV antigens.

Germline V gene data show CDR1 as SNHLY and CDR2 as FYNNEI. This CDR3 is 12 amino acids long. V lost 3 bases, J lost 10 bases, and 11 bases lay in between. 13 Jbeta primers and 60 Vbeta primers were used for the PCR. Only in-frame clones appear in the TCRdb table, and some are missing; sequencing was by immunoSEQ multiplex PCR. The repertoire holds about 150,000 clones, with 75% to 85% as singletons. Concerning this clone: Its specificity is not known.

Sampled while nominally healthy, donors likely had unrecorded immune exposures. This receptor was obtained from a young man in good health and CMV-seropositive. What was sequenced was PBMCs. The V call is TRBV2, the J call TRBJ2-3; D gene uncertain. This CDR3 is CASSEAALSQYF. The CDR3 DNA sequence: TGTGCCAGCAGTGAGGCGGCCCTTTCGCAGTATTTT. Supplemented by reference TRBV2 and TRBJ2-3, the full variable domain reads EPEVTQTPSHQVTQMGQEVILRCVPISNHLYFYWYRQILGQKVEFLVSFYNNEISEKSEIFDDQFSVERPDGSNFTLKIRSTKLEDSAMYFCASSEAALSQYFGPGTRLTVL.